The 7 T cell receptor beta chains presented below share a single source sample, sequenced in a study of T cell responses to AZD1222 COVID-19 vaccine. The protocol was immunoSEQ multiplex PCR, while the TCRdb copy is restricted to in-frame clones and leaves out a portion. The sample carries approximately 110,000 clones, 70% to 90% recorded once. Sequences were derived from peripheral blood, sampled on day 0 of AZD1222 vaccination. The receptors derive from an adult in good health.

This chain joins TRBV2 and TRBJ2-5, with 13 bases identical to TRBD2. V was clipped by 4 bases and J by 2 bases; unmatched bases: 4. The CDR3 runs 16 residues. Germline assignment: CDR1 SNHLY and CDR2 FYNNEI. CDR3 amino acids: CASSVLAGGIQETQYF. The DNA of the CDR3 is TGTGCCAGCAGTGTACTAGCGGGAGGGATACAAGAGACCCAGTACTTC.

The gene calls are TRBV28 and TRBJ1-4; TRBD1 matches 7 bases. The CDR3 runs to 15 residues. V gave up 3 bases and J gave up 8 bases; unmatched junction bases: 9. CDR1 is MDHEN and CDR2 is SYDVKM in the germline V gene. The CDR3 protein is CASSFEGALAEKLFF. As DNA, the CDR3 is TGTGCCAGCAGTTTTGAGGGGGCGTTGGCCGAAAAACTGTTTTTT.

This clone was detected only a few times. J is TRBJ2-7 and V is TRBV28, with 11 positions matching TRBD1. The CDR3 extends over 14 amino acids. The germline V gene encodes CDR1 MDHEN and CDR2 SYDVKM. V shed 5 bases, J shed 4 bases, and the junction held 4 bases outside the gene matches. The CDR3 bases are TGTGCCAGCAGTCCCGGGACAGGGGGGTACGAGCAGTACTTC. Its protein product is CASSPGTGGYEQYF. The entire variable domain, with the rest obtained from reference TRBV28 and TRBJ2-7, is as follows: DVKVTQSSRYLVKRTGEKVFLECVQDMDHENMFWYRQDPGLGLRLIYFSYDVKMKEKGDIPEGYSVSREKKERFSLILESASTNQTSMYLCASSPGTGGYEQYFGPGTRLTVT.

V usage is TRBV5-1 and J usage is TRBJ2-1, with TRBD1 as a possible D gene (6 bases). The germline V gene has CDR1 SGHRS and CDR2 YFSETQ. Trimming stripped 4 bases from V and 5 bases from J, with 22 bases between. The CDR3 covers 17 residues. In nucleotides, the CDR3 is TGCGCCAGCAGCCAGGGTTTGGGGGCTAGCCGCGACAATGAGCAGTTCTTC. The encoded protein is CASSQGLGASRDNEQFF.

The genes are TRBV18 and TRBJ2-5, with TRBD2 matching over 11 bases. The CDR3 runs 16 residues. From germline, CDR1 is KGHSH and CDR2 LQKENI. V gave up 5 bases and J gave up 1 base; unmatched junction bases: 6. In nucleotides, the CDR3 is TGTGCCAGCTCAGACGGACTAGCGGGCTTCCAAGAGACCCAGTACTTC. Encoded protein: CASSDGLAGFQETQYF.

V usage is TRBV7-9 and J usage is TRBJ1-4, with 7 bases lining up with TRBD1. V gave up 5 bases and J gave up 4 bases; unmatched junction bases: 7. Germline CDR1 SEHNR, CDR2 FQNEAQ (reference sequence). The CDR3 covers 15 residues. The CDR3 DNA reads TGTGCCAGCAGCGTCGACAGGGCCGTTAATGAAAAACTGTTTTTT. This encodes CASSVDRAVNEKLFF.

The rearrangement joins TRBV4-2 to TRBJ1-3, with a weak D call TRBD1 (5 bases). The CDR3 covers 18 residues. The germline gives CDR1 LGHNA, CDR2 YNFKEQ. Trimming pared 0 bases from V and 4 bases from J, leaving 19 bases between. The CDR3 is CASSQDSPGLFWGNTIYF. The CDR3 region has the DNA TGTGCCAGCAGCCAAGATAGTCCAGGGTTGTTCTGGGGAAACACCATATATTTT.